This T cell receptor (beta chain) was captured by sequencing in a study of cytomegalovirus exposure and HLA in healthy donors. Study conclusions and caveats: Reports described diagnosis of cytomegalovirus status by the classifier as highly specific and sensitive. In an earlier analysis, productive rearrangement rates for most beta V segments clustered near 87% or 30%.

The PCR used 60 Vbeta and 13 Jbeta primers. Using immunoSEQ multiplex PCR, the repertoire was profiled, and TCRdb retains in-frame clones only, with some absent. This sample carries 100,000 to 150,000 clones, approximately 77% of them seen once, and the ten largest clones take approximately 5%. There were likely unrecorded immune exposures, though donors were nominally healthy when sampled. Trimming at V came to 8 bases and at J to 2 bases, leaving 6 bases not matched to a gene. CDR3 length equals 13 residues. Germline lookup yields CDR1 MNHEY and CDR2 SMNVEV (reference sequence). Worth noting for this clone: Its matching antigen is unknown.

V is TRBV27 and J is TRBJ2-7; 7 positions match TRBD1. This clonotype was obtained from a man aged 50-60 years in good health and CMV-seropositive. Sequenced: PBMCs. CDR3 in DNA: TGTGCCAGCGGGCGACAGGGTACCTACGAGCAGTACTTC. Its translation: CASGRQGTYEQYF.